This TCR beta chain was sequenced in a study of blood T cell repertoires in COVID-19. At the level of the study: Nucleic acid was either cDNA or gDNA, and it came from T cells, B-cell-depleted T cells, or PBMCs.

Original methodology: Amplification from reference gene primers served as the basis for estimated nucleated cell counts. Only in-frame clones appear in the TCRdb table, and some are missing; sequencing was by immunoSEQ multiplex PCR. Clone size and V and J calls were adopted from that table, with D and trimming inferred from the DNA. This sample carries nearly 250,000 clones, approximately 82% of them seen once, and the ten largest clones take 1.5% to 2%. Germline V gene lookup returns CDR1 SGHNT and CDR2 YYREEE (reference sequence). The junction had 9 bases not matched to a gene; V was cut back by 5 bases and J by 5 bases. The CDR3 consists of 15 residues.

This sequence originates from a woman of 80 years or more with acute or convalescent COVID-19. The sample was peripheral blood. The chain is built from TRBV5-4 and TRBJ2-1, with TRBD2 identical over 8 bases. CDR3 DNA: TGTGCCAGCAGACCCAGCGGGGGAGCCGACAATGAGCAGTTCTTC. Translating gives CASRPSGGADNEQFF.